Each of the 9 T cell receptor beta chains below was sequenced from the same sample in a study of control samples from healthy donors and cancer patients. Assay: immunoSEQ multiplex PCR; the TCRdb copy retains only in-frame clones and omits some. The data show 100,000 to 150,000 clones, around nine tenths seen once. The sample consisted of blood. The source is a man between 18 and 29 years old in good health.

The chain uses TRBV7-9 and TRBJ2-1; tentatively, D is TRBD1 (5 bases). Germline lookup yields CDR1 SEHNR and CDR2 FQNEAQ (reference sequence). The V and J ends lost 5 bases and 8 bases respectively, with 10 bases between them. CDR3 size: 12 residues. Written as DNA, the CDR3 is TGTGCCAGCAGCCCAGACAGCGATGAGCAGTTCTTC. This encodes CASSPDSDEQFF.

The chain joins TRBV11-3 to TRBJ1-1, with D possibly TRBD1 on 5 matching bases. Trimming pared 5 bases from V and 3 bases from J, leaving 16 bases between. The CDR3 is 15 amino acids. The V gene's germline CDR1 is SGHNT and CDR2 YENEEA. In DNA, the CDR3 is TGTGCCAGCAGCAGGCGTGGGGGAGTGGACACTGAAGCTTTCTTT. Translation: CASSRRGGVDTEAFF.

The chain combines TRBV7-7 with TRBJ2-1; TRBD1 matches at 8 bases. CDR3 length: 15 amino acids. V was pared by 5 bases and J by 6 bases, with 9 bases of the junction left unmatched. Germline V gene lookup returns CDR1 SSHAT and CDR2 FNYEAQ (reference sequence). CDR3: CASSRGQEGGNEQFF. CDR3 nucleotide sequence: TGTGCCAGCAGCCGGGGACAGGAGGGTGGCAATGAGCAGTTCTTC.

This chain uses TRBV15 with TRBJ1-2, with TRBD1 matching 7 bases. Germline-derived CDR1 and CDR2 are LNHNV and YYDKDF (reference sequence). The CDR3 has 14 amino acids. The trim removed 1 base at V and 6 bases at J, leaving 5 bases unmatched. CDR3 nucleotide sequence: TGTGCCACCAGCAGAGGAACAGGGGAAGATGGCTACACCTTC. Its protein is CATSRGTGEDGYTF.

The rearrangement joins TRBV15 to TRBJ2-5; D ambiguous. V shed 1 base and J shed 0 bases, with 6 bases lying between them. The CDR3 sequence is 14 residues long. Germline CDR1 is LNHNV and CDR2 is YYDKDF (reference sequence). The CDR3 DNA sequence: TGTGCCACCAGCAGAGGGCCCAACCAAGAGACCCAGTACTTC. The encoded protein is CATSRGPNQETQYF. The full variable domain, rest sourced from reference TRBV15 and TRBJ2-5, is DAMVIQNPRYQVTQFGKPVTLSCSQTLNHNVMYWYQQKSSQAPKLLFHYYDKDFNNEADTPDNFQSRRPNTSFCFLDIRSPGLGDTAMYLCATSRGPNQETQYFGPGTRLLVL.

Concerning this clone: An end of the junction does not agree with germline; a read error may underlie this. This rearrangement joins TRBV28 to TRBJ1-2; D is possibly TRBD1 (6 bases). The CDR3 is 12 residues long. Germline V CDR1 and CDR2: MDHEN, SYDVKM. CDR3 sequence reads: CALHIPRRGLLF. CDR3 DNA sequence: TGTGCCCTTCATATACCACGCAGGGGACTTCTCTTC.

V is TRBV7-9 and J is TRBJ2-1, with a possible D match to TRBD1 (5 bases). The CDR3 extends over 16 amino acids. Germline lookup yields CDR1 SEHNR and CDR2 FQNEAQ (reference sequence). Trimming cost V 5 bases and J 0 bases, with 14 bases left between them. In DNA, the CDR3 is TGTGCCAGCAGCGCAGGGTCCAGAAGCTCCTACAATGAGCAGTTCTTC. This codes for CASSAGSRSSYNEQFF.

The chain has TRBV7-3 and TRBJ2-5; D is ambiguous. The germline CDR1 and CDR2 sequences are SGHTA and FQGTGA. This CDR3 is 13 amino acids long. V lost 0 bases to trimming and J lost 3 bases, with 5 bases between them. Here the CDR3 DNA reads TGTGCCAGCAGCTTAACAGGGAAAGAGACCCAGTACTTC. This sequence encodes CASSLTGKETQYF.

This chain links TRBV13 with TRBJ1-2; D gene ambiguous. The CDR3 extends over 12 amino acids. V was shortened by 5 bases and J by 3 bases, with 7 bases between the two germline ends. Germline V gene data show CDR1 as PRHDT and CDR2 as FYEKMQ (reference sequence). The CDR3 sequence is CASSRRHYGYTF. As DNA, the CDR3 is TGTGCCAGCAGCAGGAGGCACTATGGCTACACCTTC.